This passage covers 5 T cell receptor beta chains from one sample sequenced in a study of beta chain features in type 1 diabetes. Findings and limits, study-wide: Type 1 diabetes patients showed a moderate but significant shortening of TCRB CDR3s in all four CD4+ subsets.

Since all of the isolated RNA was reverse transcribed, expressed TCRB transcripts were what got sequenced. The data were produced by immunoSEQ multiplex PCR, yet TCRdb's version contains in-frame clones alone and is incomplete. Of 600,000 to 750,000 clones in the sample, around 11% are singletons; the top ten hold more than 0.095%. Which antigens these TCRs recognize remains unknown. Sequenced sample: naive CD4+ T cells from blood. All receptors derive from a young man with type 1 diabetes.

This clone was found a few times. This sequence joins TRBV20-1 and TRBJ1-6, with D unclear. Trimming removed 3 bases at V and 8 bases at J, with 5 bases between. Germline V CDR1 and CDR2: DFQATT, SNEGSKA (reference sequence). CDR3 length: 11 residues. The CDR3 is CSARADSPLHF. The CDR3 DNA is TGCAGTGCTAGGGCAGATTCACCCCTCCACTTT.

Here the CDR3 DNA reads TGTGCCAGCACCCCCCAGGGGGGCTATGGCTACACCTTC. Encoded protein: CASTPQGGYGYTF. V and J are TRBV28 and TRBJ1-2; 7 bases line up with TRBD1. After removal of 7 bases from V and 4 bases from J, the junction contained 6 bases not matched to a gene. Germline assignment: CDR1 MDHEN and CDR2 SYDVKM. CDR3 length equals 13 residues.

This clone occurred a few times. The chain carries TRBV7-2 and TRBJ2-6, with D unresolved. The CDR3 is made up of 16 amino acids. Germline V gives CDR1 SGHTA, CDR2 FQGNSA. V shed 0 bases and J shed 0 bases, with 6 bases lying between them. In DNA form, the CDR3 reads TGTGCCAGCAGCTTAGCGATCAGCTCTGGGGCCAACGTCCTGACTTTC. Protein product: CASSLAISSGANVLTF. Using reference TRBV7-2 and TRBJ2-6 for the parts outside the CDR3, the full variable domain is GAGVSQSPSNKVTEKGKDVELRCDPISGHTALYWYRQSLGQGLEFLIYFQGNSAPDKSGLPSDRFSAERTGGSVSTLTIQRTQQEDSAVYLCASSLAISSGANVLTFGAGSRLTVL.

This clone has only a few counts. The chain has TRBV29-1 and TRBJ2-2; 8 bases line up with TRBD1. The CDR3 has 15 amino acids. From germline, CDR1 is SQVTM and CDR2 ANQGSEA. The junction had 11 bases not matched to a gene; V was cut back by 7 bases and J by 4 bases. The CDR3 loop is CSGQRTGQVTGELFF. The CDR3 DNA is TGCAGCGGACAAAGGACAGGGCAAGTCACCGGGGAGCTGTTTTTT.

This clone was counted a few times. This sequence joins TRBV5-4 and TRBJ2-1; D possibly corresponds to TRBD1 (6 bases). This CDR3 contains 15 residues. CDR1 is SGHNT and CDR2 is YYREEE in the germline V gene (reference sequence). The ends were cut back, 0 bases at V and 5 bases at J, with 12 bases in the middle. In DNA, the CDR3 is TGTGCCAGCAGCTTGGGGGGGCAGGGTAACAATGAGCAGTTCTTC. It yields the protein CASSLGGQGNNEQFF.